Following are 20 T cell receptor beta chains from one sample sequenced in a study of CD4 T cell repertoires and nickel. MiXCR, applied by TCRdb to the RT-PCR reads, yields one record per CDR3 protein. In the table there are some 300 distinct CDR3 sequences, approximately 80% of which are singletons. The sample comprised CD4+ T cells from blood, not recorded whether cultured. The receptor source for this set is a human donor in a nickel allergy study, with or without nickel allergy (not recorded which). It is not recorded whether this sample comes from one donor or several.

The chain combines TRBV9 with TRBJ2-5, with D maybe TRBD2 (5 bases). Looked up from germline, CDR1 is SGDLS and CDR2 is YYNGEE. V was clipped by 0 bases and J by 1 base, with 13 bases between them. This CDR3 has 16 amino acids. CDR3 nucleotide sequence: TGTGCCAGCAGCGTAGTGGGCTCCGGGATCCAAGAGACCCAGTACTTC. This sequence encodes CASSVVGSGIQETQYF.

The gene calls are TRBV10-3 and TRBJ1-6; the D is unclear. V was clipped by 8 bases and J by 10 bases, with 15 bases between them. CDR1 ENHRY and CDR2 SYGVKD come from the germline V gene. CDR3 length: 13 residues. CDR3 loop: CAIGEGFGSPLHF. The CDR3 DNA sequence: TGTGCCATCGGCGAGGGTTTCGGCTCACCCCTCCACTTT.

The gene calls are TRBV11-2 and TRBJ1-6; D uncertain. Germline CDR1 is SGHAT and CDR2 is FQNNGV. The CDR3 is 19 residues long. Trimming took off 4 bases at V and 0 bases at J, with 19 bases between the two ends. The CDR3 protein is CASSSLRARFSSYNSPLHF. Here the CDR3 DNA reads TGTGCCAGCAGCTCCCTACGCGCCCGGTTTAGCTCCTATAATTCACCCCTCCACTTT. The whole variable domain, filled in from reference TRBV11-2 and TRBJ1-6, reads EAGVAQSPRYKIIEKRQSVAFWCNPISGHATLYWYQQILGQGPKLLIQFQNNGVVDDSQLPKDRFSAERLKGVDSTLKIQPAKLEDSAVYLCASSSLRARFSSYNSPLHFGNGTRLTVT.

The chain couples TRBV20-1 to TRBJ1-3, with 9 bases identical to TRBD1. CDR1 is DFQATT, CDR2 SNEGSKA, per germline (reference sequence). The CDR3 sequence is 15 residues long. J gave up 3 bases and V 1 base, and 4 bases lay outside the gene matches. The CDR3 coding sequence is TGCAGTGCTAGAGCAACAGGGGGCGTTGGAAACACCATATATTTT. Translation gives CSARATGGVGNTIYF.

The V call is TRBV6-5, the J call TRBJ1-1; maybe TRBD1 (5 bases). V gave up 10 bases and J gave up 1 base, with 16 bases separating them. Per germline, CDR1 MNHEY and CDR2 SVGAGI. The CDR3 is made up of 14 amino acids. The CDR3 region is CATRTDTWNTEAFF. The CDR3 DNA is TGTGCCACCCGGACGGACACATGGAACACTGAAGCTTTCTTT.

This chain uses TRBV7-6 with TRBJ1-1; 8 nucleotides match TRBD1. V gave up 5 bases and J gave up 3 bases; unmatched junction bases: 2. This CDR3 has 13 amino acids. From germline, CDR1 is SGHVS and CDR2 FNYEAQ. The CDR3 nucleotides read TGTGCCAGCAGCCAGGACAGGGACACTGAAGCTTTCTTT. This encodes CASSQDRDTEAFF.

V gene TRBV30 combines with J gene TRBJ2-4; D ambiguous. The CDR3 extends over 18 amino acids. Germline CDR1 and CDR2: GTSNPN and SVGIG (reference sequence). The ends were cut back, 8 bases at V and 1 base at J, with 27 bases in the middle. The CDR3 coding sequence is TGTGCCCTCGTTGTCGGTCAGGTATTACGGTCTGCCAAAAACATTCAGTACTTC. Its translation: CALVVGQVLRSAKNIQYF.

This clonotype was observed a handful of times. This rearrangement joins TRBV5-1 to TRBJ1-1; maybe TRBD1 (6 bases). Germline V gene lookup returns CDR1 SGHRS and CDR2 YFSETQ. V was trimmed by 3 bases and J by 1 base, leaving 7 bases between them. This CDR3 region has 13 residues. The CDR3 sequence: CASSSGQNTEAFF. CDR3 nucleotide sequence: TGCGCCAGCAGCTCGGGACAGAACACTGAAGCTTTCTTT.

V usage is TRBV7-2 and J usage is TRBJ2-5, with D unresolved. This CDR3 has 12 residues. Germline V gene lookup returns CDR1 SGHTA and CDR2 FQGNSA. The V end was cut by 4 bases, the J end by 0 bases, with 3 bases between. CDR3 in DNA: TGTGCCAGCAGCTCCTACCAAGAGACCCAGTACTTC. Translating gives CASSSYQETQYF.

The chain uses TRBV5-1 and TRBJ2-2; the D is unclear. CDR3 length equals 14 residues. Looked up from germline, CDR1 is SGHRS and CDR2 is YFSETQ. V lost 0 bases and J 1 base, leaving 4 bases between the germline ends. The CDR3 protein is CASSLGRNTGELFF. CDR3 nucleotide sequence: TGCGCCAGCAGCTTGGGACGGAACACCGGGGAGCTGTTTTTT.

The chain is built from TRBV18 and TRBJ2-5; no clear D. The germline gives CDR1 KGHSH, CDR2 LQKENI. V lost 1 base and J lost 2, with 8 bases in between. The CDR3 contains 14 residues. CDR3 region: CASSPRAQQETQYF. The CDR3 bases are TGTGCCAGCTCACCACGGGCCCAGCAAGAGACCCAGTACTTC.

The V call is TRBV6-1, the J call TRBJ2-5; D is ambiguous. This CDR3 is built from 13 residues. The germline V gene has CDR1 MNHNS and CDR2 SASEGT. V lost 7 bases and J lost 4, with 13 bases in between. CDR3 bases: TGTGCCAGCACCCCCCGGGCCGCAGAGACCCAGTACTTC. Translated: CASTPRAAETQYF.

The chain links TRBV29-1 to TRBJ2-3; D unresolved. The CDR3 spans 13 residues. The germline V and J ends were trimmed by 6 bases and 2 bases, with 12 bases remaining between them. CDR1 and CDR2 (germline): SQVTM, ANQGSEA. CDR3 DNA: TGCAGCGTCGGTACTCGGACCACAGATACGCAGTATTTT. It translates to CSVGTRTTDTQYF.

The table lists this clonotype with a count of one. J is TRBJ2-5 and V is TRBV7-2; a weak D match, TRBD1 (7 bases). With 2 bases removed from V and 5 bases from J, the gap between germline ends came to 15 bases. Germline V lookup: CDR1 SGHTA, CDR2 FQGNSA. This CDR3 has 15 amino acids. The CDR3 region is CASSLNLAGGETQYF. The CDR3 DNA reads as TGTGCCAGCAGCTTAAATCTAGCAGGGGGGGAGACCCAGTACTTC.

In its sample, this clonotype was seen a few times. The rearrangement links TRBV5-5 to TRBJ2-7; TRBD1 matches at 8 bases. This CDR3 has 14 residues. Germline CDR1 reads SGHKS; CDR2 reads YYEKEE (reference sequence). The junction had 6 bases not matched to a gene; V was cut back by 6 bases and J by 1 base. CDR3 sequence (DNA): TGTGCCAGCAACGACGGGACAGGATCCTACGAGCAGTACTTC. It translates to CASNDGTGSYEQYF.

The chain is built from TRBV3-1 and TRBJ2-3; 7 bases are shared with TRBD2. Germline loops: CDR1 LGHDT, CDR2 YNNKEL (reference sequence). V shed 4 bases, J shed 10 bases, and the junction held 14 bases outside the gene matches. This CDR3 region has 15 residues. The CDR3 nucleotides are TGTGCCAGCAGCCGTCAAGTTGGCGGGGGAACAGCGCAGTATTTT. This codes for CASSRQVGGGTAQYF.

This chain uses TRBV6-5 with TRBJ1-6, with D perhaps matching TRBD1 (6 bases). Germline CDR1 is MNHEY and CDR2 is SVGAGI. CDR3 length equals 13 residues. The germline V and J ends were trimmed by 4 bases and 10 bases, with 11 bases remaining between them. CDR3 DNA: TGTGCCAGCAGTTCCACAGGGAAATCACCCCTCCACTTT. This sequence encodes CASSSTGKSPLHF.

This chain links TRBV4-1 with TRBJ2-7; TRBD2 aligns across 15 bases. Unmatched junction bases numbered 5, after V lost 4 bases and J lost 4 bases. This CDR3 is built from 16 residues. Looked up from germline, CDR1 is MGHRA and CDR2 is YSYEKL. CDR3 residues: CASSPSGTSGGYEQYF. The CDR3 DNA sequence: TGCGCCAGCAGCCCTTCCGGGACTAGCGGGGGGTACGAGCAGTACTTC.

This clonotype was detected only a few times. The gene calls are TRBV5-6 and TRBJ1-4; possibly TRBD1 for D (5 bases). Per the germline V gene, CDR1 is SGHDT and CDR2 is YYEEEE. This CDR3 has 16 amino acids. With 2 bases removed from V and 4 bases from J, the gap between germline ends came to 15 bases. The CDR3 coding sequence is TGTGCCAGCAGCTTTTACCTGGGGCTCCTTAATGAAAAACTGTTTTTT. It encodes CASSFYLGLLNEKLFF.

The chain combines TRBV6-1 with TRBJ2-7, with TRBD2 matching over 7 bases. V trimming: 7 bases; J trimming: 7 bases; junction bases outside the gene matches: 16. Germline CDR1 reads MNHNS; CDR2 reads SASEGT. CDR3 length: 15 residues. CDR3: CASTLREGPPREQYF. For the CDR3, the DNA is TGTGCCAGCACTCTAAGGGAGGGTCCCCCTCGGGAGCAGTACTTC.